These T cell receptor beta chains were read from a single sample in a study of tissue T cells after allogeneic stem cell transplantation. Using immunoSEQ multiplex PCR, the repertoire was profiled, and TCRdb retains in-frame clones only, with some absent. The data show about 5,700 clones, 76% seen once. The sample in question was blood, obtained before transplantation. These receptors came from a man between 35 and 75 years old who later had graft-versus-host disease after an allogeneic stem cell transplant. The CDR3 runs from the conserved cysteine through the conserved F or W. The D gene is left open where the match is weak. Rows give clone size only sometimes, using once, few, many, or a class for an expanded clone.

clone size: -
V gene: TRBV19
D gene: TRBD2
J gene: TRBJ2-1
CDR3 DNA: TGTGCCAGTAGTATAAATAGCGGGGCCCCCACTGAGCAGTTCTTC
CDR3 protein: CASSINSGAPTEQFF

clone size: -
V gene: TRBV11-1
D gene: -
J gene: TRBJ1-1
CDR3 DNA: TGTGCCAGCAGCTTCGCGGAGGGCACTGAAGCTTTCTTT
CDR3 protein: CASSFAEGTEAFF

clone size: -
V gene: TRBV19
D gene: TRBD1
J gene: TRBJ1-5
CDR3 DNA: TGTGCCAGTAGCGGGACAGGGGTTGGTCAGCCCCAGCATTTT
CDR3 protein: CASSGTGVGQPQHF

clone size: -
V gene: TRBV12-5
D gene: TRBD2
J gene: TRBJ2-3
CDR3 DNA: TGTGCTAGTGGTTCCACGACTAGCGGGAGGGGGGCAGATACGCAGTATTTT
CDR3 protein: CASGSTTSGRGADTQYF

clone size: -
V gene: TRBV13
D gene: TRBD1
J gene: TRBJ1-6
CDR3 DNA: TGTGCCAGCAGCCGCCCCGTCCCAGGGGGGGATTCACCCCTCCACTTT
CDR3 protein: CASSRPVPGGDSPLHF

clone size: -
V gene: TRBV6-5
D gene: -
J gene: TRBJ1-2
CDR3 DNA: TGTGCCAGCAGTTACTCGGGGGTCAGAGGTGGCTACACCTTC
CDR3 protein: CASSYSGVRGGYTF

clone size: few
V gene: TRBV11-2
D gene: -
J gene: TRBJ2-5
CDR3 DNA: TGTGCCAGCAGCATTACAGGGCTAGAGACCCAGTACTTC
CDR3 protein: CASSITGLETQYF

clone size: -
V gene: TRBV5-4
D gene: TRBD1
J gene: TRBJ2-5
CDR3 DNA: TGTGCCAGCAGCCCGAGGACAGGGGCTATAGGAGAGACCCAGTACTTC
CDR3 protein: CASSPRTGAIGETQYF

clone size: -
V gene: TRBV9
D gene: -
J gene: TRBJ1-6
CDR3 DNA: TGTGCCAGCAGCGTAGATCAGGTTGATAATTCACCCCTCCACTTT
CDR3 protein: CASSVDQVDNSPLHF

clone size: -
V gene: TRBV5-6
D gene: -
J gene: TRBJ1-2
CDR3 DNA: TGTGCCAGCAGCCAGATCGGGGGCTATGGCTACACCTTC
CDR3 protein: CASSQIGGYGYTF

clone size: -
V gene: TRBV28
D gene: -
J gene: TRBJ2-7
CDR3 DNA: TGTGCCAGCAGTTTAAGCGGTCGGATTCTCTCCTACGAGCAGTACTTC
CDR3 protein: CASSLSGRILSYEQYF

clone size: -
V gene: TRBV19
D gene: -
J gene: TRBJ1-2
CDR3 DNA: TGTGCCAGTGGTAAACTAACAGGGTCGGATGGCTACACCTTC
CDR3 protein: CASGKLTGSDGYTF

clone size: -
V gene: TRBV5-1
D gene: -
J gene: TRBJ2-3
CDR3 DNA: TGCGCCAGCAGCTTGGAAGGGGGAGGTGGCACAGATACGCAGTATTTT
CDR3 protein: CASSLEGGGGTDTQYF

clone size: -
V gene: TRBV3-1/TRBV3-2
D gene: TRBD2
J gene: TRBJ2-3
CDR3 DNA: TGTGCCAGCAGCCAAAATCCTAGCGGGGGGGCTGGTACGCAGTATTTT
CDR3 protein: CASSQNPSGGAGTQYF

clone size: few
V gene: TRBV6-5
D gene: -
J gene: TRBJ1-4
CDR3 DNA: TGTGCCAGCAGCCTAGGTCACCTTCAGGGAGAAAAACTGTTTTTT
CDR3 protein: CASSLGHLQGEKLFF

clone size: -
V gene: TRBV2
D gene: -
J gene: TRBJ2-7
CDR3 DNA: TGTGCCAGCATAGGGGGGCAGGGGAGTAACGAGCAGTACTTC
CDR3 protein: CASIGGQGSNEQYF

clone size: -
V gene: TRBV2
D gene: -
J gene: TRBJ2-5
CDR3 DNA: TGTGCCAGCAGTGGGAGTGGTAGGGAGACCCAGTACTTC
CDR3 protein: CASSGSGRETQYF

clone size: -
V gene: TRBV18
D gene: -
J gene: TRBJ2-4
CDR3 DNA: TGTGCCAGCTCACCACAATGGGGTACGGACATTCAGTACTTC
CDR3 protein: CASSPQWGTDIQYF

clone size: -
V gene: TRBV7-8
D gene: -
J gene: TRBJ2-7
CDR3 DNA: TGTGCCAGCAGCTTAGCGGGCCTCGCCGGGGAGCAGTACTTC
CDR3 protein: CASSLAGLAGEQYF

clone size: -
V gene: TRBV20-1
D gene: TRBD1
J gene: TRBJ2-7
CDR3 DNA: TGCAGTACGGGACAGGGGAACGAGCAGTACTTC
CDR3 protein: CSTGQGNEQYF

clone size: -
V gene: TRBV27
D gene: -
J gene: TRBJ2-7
CDR3 DNA: TGTGCCAGCAGTTTTAGAGGGGCACATTACGAGCAGTACTTC
CDR3 protein: CASSFRGAHYEQYF

clone size: few
V gene: TRBV4-1
D gene: TRBD1
J gene: TRBJ2-2
CDR3 DNA: TGCGCCAGCGAGAACAGGGGTACCGGGGAGCTGTTTTTT
CDR3 protein: CASENRGTGELFF

clone size: -
V gene: TRBV28
D gene: TRBD1
J gene: TRBJ1-2
CDR3 DNA: TGTGCCAGCAGAAAAATCGGGACAGGGGTCGGGGGCTACACCTTC
CDR3 protein: CASRKIGTGVGGYTF

clone size: -
V gene: TRBV5-5
D gene: -
J gene: TRBJ1-3
CDR3 DNA: TGTGCCAGCAGCTTCAGACAGGCCCTCCTATCCCGTGGAAACACCATATATTTT
CDR3 protein: CASSFRQALLSRGNTIYF

clone size: -
V gene: TRBV2
D gene: -
J gene: TRBJ2-2
CDR3 DNA: TGTGCCAACAACAGGGTACAGGGGAACACCGGGGAGCTGTTTTTT
CDR3 protein: CANNRVQGNTGELFF

clone size: -
V gene: TRBV28
D gene: -
J gene: TRBJ2-3
CDR3 DNA: TGTGCCAGCATCGGAGGGTACACAGATACGCAGTATTTT
CDR3 protein: CASIGGYTDTQYF

clone size: -
V gene: TRBV5-1
D gene: -
J gene: TRBJ1-3
CDR3 DNA: TGCGCCAGCAGCGGGGGTCTTGGGGCTGGCTCTGGAAACACCATATATTTT
CDR3 protein: CASSGGLGAGSGNTIYF

clone size: -
V gene: TRBV11-3
D gene: -
J gene: TRBJ1-1
CDR3 DNA: TGTGCCAGCAGCTTATTTACCAGAGAAGCTTTCTTT
CDR3 protein: CASSLFTREAFF

clone size: -
V gene: TRBV29-1
D gene: -
J gene: TRBJ2-5
CDR3 DNA: TGCAGCGCCTTAGCGGAAGAGACCCAGTACTTC
CDR3 protein: CSALAEETQYF

clone size: -
V gene: TRBV4-2
D gene: -
J gene: TRBJ1-2
CDR3 DNA: TGTGCCAGCAGCCAAACAGGGTACGGCTACACCTTC
CDR3 protein: CASSQTGYGYTF

clone size: few
V gene: TRBV27
D gene: -
J gene: TRBJ1-5
CDR3 DNA: TGTGCCAGCAGTTTGGTAGAAGGGAGCAATCAGCCCCAGCATTTT
CDR3 protein: CASSLVEGSNQPQHF

clone size: -
V gene: TRBV7-2
D gene: TRBD1
J gene: TRBJ1-5
CDR3 DNA: TGTGCCAGCAGCTTAGCGGCACAGGGGGCATATCAGCCCCAGCATTTT
CDR3 protein: CASSLAAQGAYQPQHF

clone size: -
V gene: TRBV3-1/TRBV3-2
D gene: TRBD1
J gene: TRBJ2-1
CDR3 DNA: TGTGCCAGCAGCCTCCTGACGACAGGGGGATGGGGGAATGAGCAGTTCTTC
CDR3 protein: CASSLLTTGGWGNEQFF

clone size: -
V gene: TRBV7-9
D gene: -
J gene: TRBJ1-2
CDR3 DNA: TGTGCCAGCAGCTCCCGGACGGATTATGGCTACACCTTC
CDR3 protein: CASSSRTDYGYTF

clone size: -
V gene: TRBV3-1/TRBV3-2
D gene: -
J gene: TRBJ2-2
CDR3 DNA: TGTGCCAGCAGCCCAACGGGACTCTACACCGGGGAGCTGTTTTTT
CDR3 protein: CASSPTGLYTGELFF

clone size: -
V gene: TRBV3-1/TRBV3-2
D gene: -
J gene: TRBJ2-7
CDR3 DNA: TGTGCCAGCAGCCAGGCCTCCCGATCCTACGAGCAGTACTTC
CDR3 protein: CASSQASRSYEQYF

clone size: -
V gene: TRBV11-2
D gene: TRBD2
J gene: TRBJ2-3
CDR3 DNA: TGTGCCAGCAGCTTATTAGCGGGAGGAGATACGCAGTATTTT
CDR3 protein: CASSLLAGGDTQYF

clone size: -
V gene: TRBV3-1/TRBV3-2
D gene: -
J gene: TRBJ2-6
CDR3 DNA: TGTGCCAGCAGCCAATCGGCTGGCGGGGCTGGGGCCAACGTCCTGACTTTC
CDR3 protein: CASSQSAGGAGANVLTF

clone size: -
V gene: TRBV9
D gene: TRBD1
J gene: TRBJ2-1
CDR3 DNA: TGTGCCAGCTCGCGGCCGGGACAGGGGTACAATGAGCAGTTCTTC
CDR3 protein: CASSRPGQGYNEQFF

clone size: -
V gene: TRBV6-5
D gene: -
J gene: TRBJ1-2
CDR3 DNA: TGTGCCAGCAGGGACGTCTTCTATGGCTACACCTTC
CDR3 protein: CASRDVFYGYTF

clone size: -
V gene: TRBV11-2
D gene: -
J gene: TRBJ1-2
CDR3 DNA: TGTGCCAGCAGCTTTAGGTGGGGCTACACCTTC
CDR3 protein: CASSFRWGYTF

clone size: -
V gene: TRBV6-6
D gene: -
J gene: TRBJ1-3
CDR3 DNA: TGTGCCAGCCAGGGAACTGGAAACACCATATATTTT
CDR3 protein: CASQGTGNTIYF

clone size: -
V gene: TRBV28
D gene: -
J gene: TRBJ2-1
CDR3 DNA: TGTGCCAGCCTGACTAGGAATGAGCAGTTCTTC
CDR3 protein: CASLTRNEQFF

clone size: once
V gene: TRBV27
D gene: -
J gene: TRBJ2-3
CDR3 DNA: TGTGCCAGCAGTTCAGAGGGGTGGGGCACAGATACGCAGTATTTT
CDR3 protein: CASSSEGWGTDTQYF

clone size: few
V gene: TRBV2
D gene: -
J gene: TRBJ1-5
CDR3 DNA: TGTGCCAGCAGACCAACAGGGATCCAGCCCCAGCATTTT
CDR3 protein: CASRPTGIQPQHF

clone size: -
V gene: TRBV6-6
D gene: -
J gene: TRBJ2-7
CDR3 DNA: TGTGCCAGCCAGGACGTCTACGAGCAGTACTTC
CDR3 protein: CASQDVYEQYF

clone size: -
V gene: TRBV5-1
D gene: TRBD2
J gene: TRBJ2-1
CDR3 DNA: TGCGCCAGCAGCTTGTATGCGGGGGGGCGGGACAATGAGCAGTTCTTC
CDR3 protein: CASSLYAGGRDNEQFF

clone size: few
V gene: TRBV7-6
D gene: -
J gene: TRBJ2-1
CDR3 DNA: TGTGCCAGCAGCTTCCGAGCCCAAGGTGGTGAGCAGTTCTTC
CDR3 protein: CASSFRAQGGEQFF

clone size: -
V gene: TRBV5-1
D gene: -
J gene: TRBJ2-7
CDR3 DNA: TGCGCCAGCAGCCACGGGAGAGTAGCCTACGAGCAGTACTTC
CDR3 protein: CASSHGRVAYEQYF

clone size: -
V gene: TRBV13
D gene: -
J gene: TRBJ2-5
CDR3 DNA: TGTGCCAGCAGCCCGGGGACGGGGGAGACCCAGTACTTC
CDR3 protein: CASSPGTGETQYF